This is a list of T cell receptor beta chains from one sample in a study of T cell responses to AZD1222 COVID-19 vaccine. Measured with immunoSEQ multiplex PCR; TCRdb has only the in-frame clones, and not every one. The sample has 130,000 or so clones, under 95% seen once. Here the sequenced sample was peripheral blood, taken 28 days after the second dose of the MenACWY control vaccine. These receptors all come from an adult who received the MenACWY meningococcal vaccine as a control. CDR3s include the opening cysteine and the closing phenylalanine or tryptophan. A D gene is named only where the DNA matches it firmly. The size field is filled for only some rows; it gives once, few, many or a size class.

TRBJ2-1,TRBV15,13,NA,TRBD2,CATIRSGRNEQFF,TGTGCCACCATTCGGAGCGGGAGAAATGAGCAGTTCTTC
TRBJ1-1,TRBV19,14,NA,TRBD1,CASSRTGVNTEAFF,TGTGCCAGTAGTAGGACAGGGGTTAACACTGAAGCTTTCTTT
TRBJ2-7,TRBV5-1,15,NA,TRBD1,CASSPGGTGEPEQYF,TGCGCCAGCAGCCCCGGAGGGACAGGGGAGCCCGAGCAGTACTTC
TRBJ1-2,TRBV30,13,NA,NA,CAWSPAGVYGYTF,TGTGCCTGGAGCCCCGCAGGGGTTTATGGCTACACCTTC
TRBJ2-7,TRBV5-4,14,few,NA,CASSRRADSYEQYF,TGTGCCAGCAGCAGGAGGGCGGACTCCTACGAGCAGTACTTC
TRBJ2-7,TRBV2,14,NA,TRBD1,CASSGQGATYEQYF,TGTGCCAGCAGTGGACAGGGGGCCACTTACGAGCAGTACTTC
TRBJ2-2,TRBV4-3,14,NA,NA,CASSQTSNTGELFF,TGCGCCAGCAGCCAGACGTCGAACACCGGGGAGCTGTTTTTT
TRBJ2-3,TRBV24-1,14,NA,NA,CATSVPGATDTQYF,TGTGCCACCAGTGTTCCGGGAGCCACAGATACGCAGTATTTT
TRBJ2-2,TRBV7-3,16,once,TRBD2,CASSLSGRALVGELFF,TGTGCCAGCAGCCTAAGCGGGAGGGCCTTAGTTGGGGAGCTGTTTTTT
TRBJ1-6,TRBV19,15,NA,TRBD1,CASSPGTGNNSPLHF,TGTGCCAGTAGTCCAGGGACAGGGAATAATTCACCCCTCCACTTT
TRBJ2-3,TRBV11-3,13,few,NA,CASSLGQTDTQYF,TGTGCCAGCAGCTTAGGACAGACCGATACGCAGTATTTT
TRBJ2-5,TRBV11-2,13,NA,NA,CASSWAQQETQYF,TGTGCCAGCAGCTGGGCTCAGCAAGAGACCCAGTACTTC
TRBJ1-1,TRBV27,15,NA,TRBD1,CASSHDREVNTEAFF,TGTGCCAGCAGTCACGACAGGGAGGTGAACACTGAAGCTTTCTTT
TRBJ2-3,TRBV11-1,16,NA,TRBD2,CASSLARAGRTDTQYF,TGTGCCAGCAGCTTAGCAAGAGCGGGGCGCACAGATACGCAGTATTTT
TRBJ2-7,TRBV3-1/TRBV3-2,15,few,NA,CASSQAPRHAYEQYF,TGTGCCAGCAGCCAGGCCCCACGACACGCCTACGAGCAGTACTTC
TRBJ2-6,TRBV7-8,14,once,NA,CASSLGGQANVLTF,TGTGCCAGCAGCTTAGGGGGACAGGCCAACGTCCTGACTTTC
TRBJ2-3,TRBV7-9,16,NA,TRBD2,CASSLGSSGRIDTQYF,TGTGCCAGCAGCTTAGGATCTAGCGGGAGGATAGATACGCAGTATTTT
TRBJ2-2,TRBV7-3,16,NA,NA,CASSLISGGYTGELFF,TGTGCCAGCAGCTTAATCTCAGGCGGTTACACCGGGGAGCTGTTTTTT
TRBJ2-5,TRBV18,13,NA,NA,CANSRQAQETQYF,TGTGCCAACTCCAGACAGGCCCAAGAGACCCAGTACTTC
TRBJ1-4,TRBV5-1,13,NA,NA,CASSWGRNEKLFF,TGCGCCAGCAGTTGGGGTCGGAATGAAAAACTGTTTTTT
TRBJ2-3,TRBV14,15,once,TRBD2,CASSPTSASTDTQYF,TGTGCCAGCAGCCCGACTAGCGCTAGCACAGATACGCAGTATTTT
TRBJ2-7,TRBV5-6,15,NA,TRBD1,CASSGRDSRSYEQYF,TGTGCCAGCAGTGGCCGGGACAGCCGCTCCTACGAGCAGTACTTC
TRBJ2-7,TRBV28,14,NA,NA,CASSFGPVAYEQYF,TGTGCCAGCAGTTTCGGACCAGTCGCCTACGAGCAGTACTTC
TRBJ1-5,TRBV11-2,14,NA,NA,CASSLEGSNQPQHF,TGTGCCAGCAGCTTAGAGGGTAGCAATCAGCCCCAGCATTTT
TRBJ2-1,TRBV29-1,17,NA,TRBD2,CSVHPSGEKSSYNEQFF,TGCAGCGTTCATCCTAGCGGGGAAAAGAGCTCCTACAATGAGCAGTTCTTC
TRBJ2-7,TRBV6-5,13,NA,NA,CASSYGRQNEQYF,TGTGCCAGCAGTTACGGTCGTCAGAACGAGCAGTACTTC
TRBJ1-5,TRBV12-3/TRBV12-4,12,NA,NA,CASSLDQKPQHF,TGTGCCAGCAGTTTAGACCAAAAGCCCCAGCATTTT
TRBJ1-3,TRBV5-4,15,few,TRBD1,CASSFPGTGRNTIYF,TGTGCCAGCAGCTTCCCCGGGACAGGGAGGAACACCATATATTTT
TRBJ1-5,TRBV29-1,13,NA,TRBD1,CSVNTGGNQPQHF,TGCAGCGTTAACACAGGGGGAAATCAGCCCCAGCATTTT
TRBJ2-3,TRBV19,15,NA,TRBD2,CASSPSGGAADTQYF,TGTGCCAGTAGTCCTAGCGGGGGGGCTGCAGATACGCAGTATTTT
TRBJ1-2,TRBV30,12,NA,NA,CAWGPQPYGYTF,TGTGCCTGGGGACCGCAACCTTATGGCTACACCTTC
TRBJ1-1,TRBV6-5,13,NA,TRBD1,CASSLTGDTEAFF,TGTGCCAGCAGCCTAACAGGGGACACTGAAGCTTTCTTT
TRBJ2-6,TRBV7-2,16,NA,NA,CASSATGKPGANVLTF,TGTGCCAGCAGCGCCACAGGGAAGCCTGGGGCCAACGTCCTGACTTTC
TRBJ1-1,TRBV7-9,14,NA,TRBD1,CASRKTGVETEAFF,TGTGCCAGCAGGAAAACAGGGGTCGAGACTGAAGCTTTCTTT
TRBJ1-1,TRBV7-2,14,NA,NA,CASSPSGVNTEAFF,TGTGCCAGCAGCCCCTCAGGGGTGAACACTGAAGCTTTCTTT
TRBJ2-5,TRBV6-5,12,few,NA,CASRDGGEAQYF,TGTGCCAGCAGAGACGGCGGGGAGGCCCAGTACTTC
TRBJ2-1,TRBV28,14,NA,NA,CASSFGIGGYEQFF,TGTGCCAGCAGTTTTGGAATTGGGGGTTATGAGCAGTTCTTC
TRBJ2-5,TRBV12-3/TRBV12-4,13,NA,TRBD1,CASSLFEGQGRYF,TGTGCCAGCAGTTTATTTGAGGGACAGGGTCGGTACTTC
TRBJ1-1,TRBV6-5,13,NA,TRBD1,CASSFGQGTEAFF,TGTGCCAGCAGTTTTGGACAGGGCACTGAAGCTTTCTTT